A single sample is the source of the 16 T cell receptor beta chains below, sequenced in a study of T-cell memory formation after mild COVID-19. Each CDR3 protein gets one entry after TCRdb re-called the 5' RACE reads with MiXCR. The data contain roughly 340,000 distinct CDR3 sequences, 15% of them singletons. Sample: PBMCs or a T cell subset sorted from them (not recorded which). The receptors shown here come from a man aged 18 to 29 who had mild COVID-19 (a few samples of this study predate the infection). Cell type and time point are not known.

The gene calls are TRBV10-3 and TRBJ2-2; D is unclear. The V and J ends lost 4 bases and 4 bases respectively, with 7 bases between them. Germline V gene data show CDR1 as ENHRY and CDR2 as SYGVKD. The CDR3 is made up of 13 amino acids. The CDR3 region is CAISGASTGELFF. As DNA, the CDR3 is TGTGCCATCAGTGGGGCTAGCACCGGGGAGCTGTTTTTT.

On this clonotype: At one end, the junction sequence differs from germline, possibly due to a read error. Here the CDR3 DNA reads TGCGACAGCAGCCCTGCCGGGACAGGGGAGGAGACCCAGTACTTC. Translation: CDSSPAGTGEETQYF. This chain uses TRBV5-1 with TRBJ2-5; 10 positions agree with TRBD1. Germline CDR1 and CDR2: SGHRS and YFSETQ. The CDR3 runs to 15 residues.

V gene TRBV27 combines with J gene TRBJ2-7, with D maybe TRBD1 (6 bases). Germline V gene data show CDR1 as MNHEY and CDR2 as SMNVEV (reference sequence). Trimming removed 11 bases from V and 9 bases from J, with 17 bases in between. The CDR3 covers 11 residues. The CDR3 nucleotides are TGTGCCGTGGGGGCAGGGGATGTGCAGTACGTC. Its protein is CAVGAGDVQYV.

The chain carries TRBV5-4 and TRBJ2-1; 10 bases fit TRBD2. CDR3 length: 15 amino acids. Per germline, CDR1 SGHNT and CDR2 YYREEE (reference sequence). V shed 7 bases, J shed 4 bases, and the junction held 8 bases outside the gene matches. The DNA for the CDR3 is TGTGCCAGCCTCGGGGCTAGCGGGGGTTACAATGAGCAGTTCTTC. Its translation is CASLGASGGYNEQFF.

J is TRBJ2-7 and V is TRBV6-6, with a weak D call TRBD2 (7 bases). V was trimmed by 5 bases and J by 5 bases, leaving 13 bases between them. Per the germline V gene, CDR1 is MNHNY and CDR2 is SVGAGI (reference sequence). There are 13 residues in the CDR3. The CDR3: CASSPGGANEQYV. The CDR3, as DNA: TGTGCCAGCAGTCCTGGGGGGGCCAACGAGCAGTACGTC.

This clonotype showed up just a few times. The chain links TRBV4-1 to TRBJ2-7, with TRBD2 matching 9 bases. The trim removed 4 bases at V and 2 bases at J, leaving 9 bases unmatched. In germline, CDR1 is MGHRA, CDR2 YSYEKL. The CDR3 is 16 amino acids. The CDR3 is CASSPLPTSGTYEQYF. CDR3 coding DNA: TGCGCCAGCAGCCCACTCCCGACTAGCGGCACCTACGAGCAGTACTTC.

This clonotype was observed at least ten times. The genes are TRBV4-1 and TRBJ2-2, with 10 bases lining up with TRBD1. The CDR3 spans 15 residues. Per germline, CDR1 MGHRA and CDR2 YSYEKL. The trim removed 2 bases at V and 4 bases at J, leaving 1 base unmatched. CDR3 coding DNA: TGCGCCAGCAGCCAAAGACAGGGGGCCACCGGGGAGCTGTTTTTT. It specifies CASSQRQGATGELFF.

This clonotype was seen repeatedly, ten times or more. The V and J genes are TRBV12-3 or TRBV12-4 and TRBJ2-3, with D hard to call. V was trimmed by 2 bases and J by 1 base, leaving 1 base between them. The length of the CDR3 is 12 residues. This chain's CDR3 is CASSLRTDTQYF. The CDR3, as DNA: TGTGCCAGCAGTTTACGCACAGATACGCAGTATTTT.

The V call is TRBV2, the J call TRBJ1-5; D is unresolved. Trimming shortened V by 3 bases and J by 2 bases, and 5 bases separated the two germline ends. The germline CDR1 and CDR2 sequences are SNHLY and FYNNEI. The CDR3 sequence is 13 residues long. CDR3 DNA sequence: TGTGCCAGCAGTGAGAGTCGCAATCAGCCCCAGCATTTT. This codes for CASSESRNQPQHF.

This clonotype came up a few times. The chain links TRBV28 to TRBJ2-3; 11 nucleotides line up with TRBD2. The CDR3 sequence is 18 residues long. Germline CDR1 reads MDHEN; CDR2 reads SYDVKM. With 5 bases clipped from V and 3 bases from J, the junction kept 13 bases outside the gene matches. In nucleotides, the CDR3 is TGTGCCAGCAGTCCCTCGTACTGGACTAGCGGGTTAACAGATACGCAGTATTTT. Its protein is CASSPSYWTSGLTDTQYF.

This clonotype has at least ten counts. V and J are TRBV5-1 and TRBJ2-5; 11 nucleotides match TRBD2. This CDR3 is built from 14 residues. The trim removed 5 bases at V and 5 bases at J, leaving 5 bases unmatched. Germline lookup yields CDR1 SGHRS and CDR2 YFSETQ. The CDR3 sequence is CASSSTSGGETQYF. In DNA, the CDR3 is TGCGCCAGCAGTTCTACTAGCGGGGGTGAGACCCAGTACTTC.

The chain links TRBV6-2 or TRBV6-3 to TRBJ1-1, with no clear D. Germline V lookup: CDR1 MNHEY, CDR2 SVGEGT. The CDR3 totals 14 residues. With 4 bases removed from V and 3 bases from J, the gap between germline ends came to 12 bases. CDR3 loop: CASSSETVHTEAFF. CDR3 coding DNA: TGTGCCAGCAGTTCCGAAACAGTCCACACTGAAGCTTTCTTT.

This clonotype has ten or more counts. V usage is TRBV3-1 and J usage is TRBJ1-5; 8 nucleotides agree with TRBD1. CDR1 is LGHDT, CDR2 YNNKEL, per germline (reference sequence). The ends lost 4 bases at V and 6 bases at J; junction bases unmatched: 8. CDR3 size: 15 residues. The CDR3, as DNA: TGTGCCAGCAGCCCAGGACAGGGTCATCGTCAGCCCCAGCATTTT. It specifies CASSPGQGHRQPQHF.

This clonotype was picked up a small number of times. The CDR3 region is CASSPRSLGWQYF. Written as DNA, the CDR3 is TGTGCCAGCAGCCCACGCTCCCTTGGATGGCAGTACTTC. This chain connects TRBV3-1 to TRBJ2-7, with unresolved D. V was shortened by 4 bases and J by 9 bases, with 16 bases between the two germline ends. This CDR3 has 13 amino acids. Germline CDR1 is LGHDT and CDR2 is YNNKEL (reference sequence).

The gene calls are TRBV2 and TRBJ2-1, with a tentative D call TRBD1 (6 bases). This CDR3 has 15 amino acids. V shed 7 bases and J shed 8 bases, with 21 bases lying between them. Germline-derived CDR1 and CDR2 are SNHLY and FYNNEI. Here the CDR3 DNA reads TGTGCCAGCACCCCAAGGGGGTACATGTTCGATGAGCAGTTCTTC. Protein product: CASTPRGYMFDEQFF.

CDR3: CASSFGGSGELFF. The CDR3 nucleotides read TGTGCCAGCAGCTTCGGGGGGTCCGGGGAGCTGTTTTTT. This chain links TRBV11-3 with TRBJ2-2; the match to TRBD2 covers 7 bases. Germline values: CDR1 SGHNT, CDR2 YENEEA. J was trimmed by 6 bases and V by 3 bases; bases with no gene match: 1. This CDR3 comprises 13 residues.